The rows below give T cell receptor beta chains drawn from one sample of a study of PD-1 blockade in mismatch repair-deficient tumors. Here immunoSEQ multiplex PCR was the method, and the copy in TCRdb shows in-frame clones only, minus some. The sample holds more than 85,000 clones; 70% to 85% are singletons and the top ten take around 5.8%. Sequences were derived from peripheral blood, sampled 36 weeks after starting pembrolizumab. The source is an adult with mismatch repair-deficient cancer. Each CDR3 is given with its conserved first and last residue. Each record gives: clone size, V gene, D gene, J gene, CDR3 protein, CDR3 DNA. D genes are given only for firm matches. The listing skips clone size in some rows; elsewhere it reads once, few, many or a size class.

abundance: NA; v_gene: TRBV9; d_gene: TRBD2; j_gene: TRBJ2-1; CDR3aa: CASSVVLGTSGYNEQFF; CDR3nt: TGTGCCAGCAGCGTAGTTTTGGGTACTAGCGGCTACAATGAGCAGTTCTTC
abundance: NA; v_gene: TRBV30; d_gene: TRBD2; j_gene: TRBJ2-1; CDR3aa: CAWSAGLDYNEQFF; CDR3nt: TGTGCCTGGAGTGCGGGACTAGACTACAATGAGCAGTTCTTC
abundance: once; v_gene: TRBV2; d_gene: TRBD2; j_gene: TRBJ2-1; CDR3aa: CASSEGLAGVISYNEQFF; CDR3nt: TGTGCCAGCAGTGAGGGACTAGCGGGAGTTATTTCCTACAATGAGCAGTTCTTC
abundance: NA; v_gene: TRBV11-2; d_gene: NA; j_gene: TRBJ2-2; CDR3aa: CASSLGRSGELFF; CDR3nt: TGTGCCAGCAGCTTAGGTCGATCCGGGGAGCTGTTTTTT
abundance: NA; v_gene: TRBV5-4; d_gene: TRBD2; j_gene: TRBJ2-3; CDR3aa: CASSLVHFSAGGVSDTQYF; CDR3nt: TGTGCCAGCAGCTTGGTTCATTTTTCCGCGGGAGGAGTTTCAGATACGCAGTATTTT
abundance: NA; v_gene: TRBV11-2; d_gene: TRBD1; j_gene: TRBJ2-7; CDR3aa: CASSLTGTGEYEQYF; CDR3nt: TGTGCCAGCAGCTTAACCGGGACAGGGGAATACGAGCAGTACTTC
abundance: few; v_gene: TRBV7-3; d_gene: TRBD1; j_gene: TRBJ1-2; CDR3aa: CASSRDRDYGYTF; CDR3nt: TGTGCCAGCAGCCGAGACAGGGACTATGGCTACACCTTC
abundance: NA; v_gene: TRBV30; d_gene: TRBD1; j_gene: TRBJ2-2; CDR3aa: CAWSPRGQDTGELFF; CDR3nt: TGTGCCTGGAGCCCCAGGGGGCAGGACACCGGGGAGCTGTTTTTT
abundance: once; v_gene: TRBV11-2; d_gene: NA; j_gene: TRBJ2-7; CDR3aa: CASSLARAYEQYF; CDR3nt: TGTGCCAGCAGCTTAGCCAGGGCCTACGAGCAGTACTTC
abundance: NA; v_gene: TRBV30; d_gene: TRBD2; j_gene: TRBJ2-5; CDR3aa: CAWSRGEGRETQYF; CDR3nt: TGTGCCTGGAGTCGCGGGGAGGGGAGAGAGACCCAGTACTTC
abundance: once; v_gene: TRBV30; d_gene: TRBD1; j_gene: TRBJ1-3; CDR3aa: CAWRATRDSIGNTIYF; CDR3nt: TGTGCCTGGAGGGCTACCAGGGACAGCATCGGAAACACCATATATTTT